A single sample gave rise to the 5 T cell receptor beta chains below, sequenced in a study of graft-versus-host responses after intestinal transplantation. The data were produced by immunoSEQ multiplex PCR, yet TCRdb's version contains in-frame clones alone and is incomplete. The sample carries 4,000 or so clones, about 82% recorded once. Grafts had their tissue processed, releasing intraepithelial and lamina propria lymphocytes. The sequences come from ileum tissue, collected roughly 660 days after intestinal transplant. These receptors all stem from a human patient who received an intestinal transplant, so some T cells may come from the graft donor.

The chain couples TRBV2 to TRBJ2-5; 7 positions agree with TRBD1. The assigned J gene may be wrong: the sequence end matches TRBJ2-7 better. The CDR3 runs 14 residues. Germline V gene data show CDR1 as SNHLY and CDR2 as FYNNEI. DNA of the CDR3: TGTGCCAGCTCTTGGACAGGCCAATCCTACGAGCAGTACTTC. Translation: CASSWTGQSYEQYF.

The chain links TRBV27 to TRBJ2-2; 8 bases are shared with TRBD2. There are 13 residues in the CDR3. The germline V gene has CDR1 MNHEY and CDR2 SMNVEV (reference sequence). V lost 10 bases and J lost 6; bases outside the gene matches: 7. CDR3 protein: CATLGLVSGELFF. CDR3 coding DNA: TGTGCCACCCTGGGACTAGTGTCCGGGGAGCTGTTTTTT.

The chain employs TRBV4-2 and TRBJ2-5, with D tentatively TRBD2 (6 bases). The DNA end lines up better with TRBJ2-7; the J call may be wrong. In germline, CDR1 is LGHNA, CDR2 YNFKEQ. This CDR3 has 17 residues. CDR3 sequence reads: CASSRPRATGPGSEQYF. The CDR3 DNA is TGTGCCAGCAGCCGGCCGCGGGCAACCGGACCCGGGAGCGAGCAGTACTTC.

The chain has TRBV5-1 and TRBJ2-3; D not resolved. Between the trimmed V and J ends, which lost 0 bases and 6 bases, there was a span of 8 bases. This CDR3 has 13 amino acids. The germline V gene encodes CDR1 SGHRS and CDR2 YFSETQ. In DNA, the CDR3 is TGCGCCAGCAGCTTGGCCGCGAGGGATACGCAGTATTTT. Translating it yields CASSLAARDTQYF.

DNA of the CDR3: TGTGCCTGGAGACCGGGACTTTATTCCTACGAGCAGTACTTC. Protein sequence: CAWRPGLYSYEQYF. The chain has TRBV30 and TRBJ2-7; TRBD2 might be the D (6 bases). Per germline, CDR1 GTSNPN and CDR2 SVGIG (reference sequence). The V end lost 3 bases, the J end lost 1 base, and 13 bases lay between the germline ends. CDR3 length: 14 amino acids.